The 6 T cell receptor beta chains listed next were all sequenced from one sample in a study of regulatory T cells in long-lasting Graves disease. Time point reported: persistent/refractory GD, antithyroid drugs over 5 years with positive TRAb. The TCR library was made from RNA extracted from PBMCs. Relying on iRepertoire HTBI primers and Arm-PCR of CDR3 regions, the team built TCR beta libraries. TCRdb passed the multiplex PCR reads through MiXCR, listing each CDR3 protein once. The data show a few hundred thousand distinct CDR3 sequences, roughly 21% seen once. Material: peripheral blood mononuclear cells (PBMCs), obtained when the disease was refractory, from a patient treated with antithyroid drugs. Source of these receptors: a female donor with Graves disease.

Comments on this clonotype: Possible read error: a much larger clone is one base away. The V gene is TRBV6-2 or TRBV6-3, the J gene TRBJ2-5; 8 bases fit TRBD1. CDR1 is MNHEY, CDR2 SVGEGT, per germline. CDR3 size: 16 residues. CDR3 sequence (DNA): TGTGCCAGCAGTTACTCTCTTGCAGGGGGCCGGGAGACCCAGCACTTC. Amino acids: CASSYSLAGGRETQHF.

J is TRBJ1-4 and V is TRBV10-3, with D unclear. Germline-derived CDR1 and CDR2 are ENHRY and SYGVKD. The CDR3 has 17 amino acids. V lost 2 bases and J lost 7, with 20 bases in between. CDR3 sequence: CAISEESFQLSGEKLFF. For the CDR3, the DNA is TGTGCCATCAGTGAGGAGTCATTCCAACTAAGCGGTGAAAAACTGTTTTTT.

This clonotype appeared many times. V and J are TRBV28 and TRBJ1-1, with D maybe TRBD1 (5 bases). The CDR3 covers 17 residues. Germline V gene sequence: CDR1 MDHEN, CDR2 SYDVKM. V lost 2 bases and J 0 bases, leaving 16 bases between the germline ends. The CDR3 sequence: CASSLVAGGSLNTEAFF. The CDR3 DNA reads TGTGCCAGCAGTTTAGTAGCCGGGGGTTCCCTGAACACTGAAGCTTTCTTT. Full variable domain (remainder filled in from reference TRBV28 and TRBJ1-1): DVKVTQSSRYLVKRTGEKVFLECVQDMDHENMFWYRQDPGLGLRLIYFSYDVKMKEKGDIPEGYSVSREKKERFSLILESASTNQTSMYLCASSLVAGGSLNTEAFFGQGTRLTVV.

This clonotype has ten or more counts. V gene TRBV20-1 combines with J gene TRBJ2-2; unclear D gene. This CDR3 spans 15 amino acids. With 0 bases removed from V and 0 bases from J, the gap between germline ends came to 8 bases. Germline V gene sequence: CDR1 DFQATT, CDR2 SNEGSKA (reference sequence). CDR3 in DNA: TGCAGTGCTAGAGATCGGCAGACGAACACCGGGGAGCTGTTTTTT. This codes for CSARDRQTNTGELFF.

This clonotype was seen a few times. CDR3 DNA: TGTGCCAGTAGTATTGGGACTTCCTACACCGGGGAGCTGTTTTTT. It yields the protein CASSIGTSYTGELFF. The rearrangement links TRBV19 to TRBJ2-2; a possible D gene is TRBD2 (6 bases). Germline values: CDR1 LNHDA, CDR2 SQIVND (reference sequence). The CDR3 covers 15 residues. V dropped 3 bases and J dropped 3 bases, with 11 bases sitting between them.

This clonotype has more than one count but fewer than ten. The chain combines TRBV27 with TRBJ1-6; D gene uncertain. Germline values: CDR1 MNHEY, CDR2 SMNVEV (reference sequence). V was clipped by 5 bases and J by 5 bases, with 10 bases between them. This CDR3 contains 14 residues. The CDR3 here is CASSPTENNSPLHF. The CDR3, as DNA: TGTGCCAGCAGTCCAACGGAGAATAATTCACCCCTCCACTTT.